These T cell receptor beta chains were read from a single sample in a study of blood T cell repertoires in COVID-19. Assay used: immunoSEQ multiplex PCR; TCRdb lists only in-frame clones, some missing. The data hold about 210,000 clones, with more than 70% observed a single time. Sample: peripheral blood. These receptors were collected from a woman between 50 and 59 years old with acute or convalescent COVID-19. The CDR3 runs from the conserved cysteine through the conserved F or W. D genes are given only for firm matches.

17 TRBJ2-7 TRBD2 TRBV7-2 CASSLTGLAGVSYEQYF
16 TRBJ2-5 NA TRBV7-9 CASSERRLGGEETQYF
15 TRBJ2-7 TRBD1 TRBV28 CASRGQAGPTYEQYF
16 TRBJ1-6 TRBD1 TRBV9 CASSPRDRAYNSPLHF
15 TRBJ2-5 TRBD1 TRBV11-2 CASSSLGTGGETQYF
16 TRBJ1-6 TRBD1 TRBV28 CASSLPGTGGDSPLHF
13 TRBJ1-1 NA TRBV19 CASSFSMNTEAFF
15 TRBJ2-7 NA TRBV19 CASSPPGRDFYEQYF
16 TRBJ1-4 NA TRBV27 CASSFAAGRRNEKLFF
11 TRBJ2-7 NA TRBV29-1 CSVLRGMEQYF
15 TRBJ1-5 TRBD1 TRBV2 CASSRDRGKGQPQHF
14 TRBJ1-1 TRBD1 TRBV10-3 CAITGTGLNTEAFF
16 TRBJ2-5 NA TRBV19 CASSMRWQGGQETQYF
14 TRBJ1-1 TRBD1 TRBV10-2 CASSDRTGGIEAFF
11 TRBJ1-3 NA TRBV20-1 CSGEDGNTIYF
15 TRBJ2-2 NA TRBV7-3 CASSQLSWYTGELFF
15 TRBJ1-6 NA TRBV6-6 CASSYTETYNSPLHF
16 TRBJ2-5 NA TRBV19 CASSIFFPGQRETQYF
12 TRBJ2-7 TRBD1 TRBV27 CASSPGRTGAPF
16 TRBJ1-5 TRBD1 TRBV10-3 CAISEGTGSSNQPQHF
17 TRBJ1-2 NA TRBV19 CASSIEFVIGGIHGYTF
14 TRBJ1-4 TRBD1 TRBV19 CASPRTGGNEKLFF
15 TRBJ2-7 NA TRBV9 CASSPSYGGSYEQYF
14 TRBJ2-1 TRBD2 TRBV7-2 CASSLSLSGSGAFF
16 TRBJ2-4 TRBD1 TRBV5-8 CASSSRTGQGWDIQYF
13 TRBJ2-7 NA TRBV24-1 CATSDFPGYEQYF
12 TRBJ2-7 NA TRBV29-1 CSVFVSLYEQYF
14 TRBJ2-1 NA TRBV14 CASSHSPTDNEQFF
14 TRBJ2-7 NA TRBV14 CASSRSTGPLYQYF
17 TRBJ1-2 TRBD1 TRBV30 CAWSVFGSRTGAYGYTF
14 TRBJ2-1 TRBD2 TRBV7-9 CASSLSGTNNEQFF